The entry that follows covers one TCR beta chain sequence. Clones were sequenced by immunoSEQ multiplex PCR, and TCRdb holds only the in-frame ones, with some missing. Of a few hundred thousand clones in the sample, more than 75% are singletons; the top ten hold about 10%. These data originate in a study of blood T cell repertoires in COVID-19. V lost 4 bases to trimming and J lost 8 bases; unmatched junction nucleotides: 9. The CDR3 contains 17 residues. Per the germline V gene, CDR1 is MNHEY and CDR2 is SMNVEV (reference sequence). This chain links TRBV27 with TRBJ2-1, with 15 bases aligning to TRBD2. This receptor was obtained from a woman aged 25 to 39 with COVID-19, enrolled during active disease. What was sequenced was peripheral blood. CDR3 sequence: CASSSPGLAGGGDEQFF. In DNA, the CDR3 is TGTGCCAGCAGTTCCCCGGGACTAGCGGGAGGTGGGGATGAGCAGTTCTTC.